A selection of T cell receptor beta chains follows, all from one sample in a study of shared clonotypes between healthy human individuals. Sequencing used immunoSEQ multiplex PCR; TCRdb keeps in-frame clones, though not all of them. The repertoire has over 2 million clones, roughly 94% of them found once; the top ten carry about 1.1%. Sequences were obtained from naive CD8+ T cells sorted from blood. These receptors came from a young man in good health. Both conserved end residues are part of each CDR3. A D gene is named only where the DNA matches it firmly. Size is omitted from some rows. Given values are once, few, many or a class for expanded clones.

v_call	j_call	clone_size	d_call	cdr3_aa	cdr3_nt
TRBV29-1	TRBJ1-4	NA	NA	CSVRGRKNNEKLFF	TGCAGCGTTAGAGGACGGAAAAATAATGAAAAACTGTTTTTT
TRBV21-1	TRBJ2-5	NA	NA	CASSIRLAGEQETQYF	TGTGCCAGCAGCATTAGACTAGCGGGGGAACAAGAGACCCAGTACTTC
TRBV4-3	TRBJ2-5	once	TRBD1	CASSQRTGGLETQYF	TGCGCCAGCAGCCAAAGGACAGGGGGCTTGGAGACCCAGTACTTC
TRBV10-3	TRBJ2-7	NA	NA	CAISDLGRDTYEQYF	TGTGCCATCAGTGATCTAGGGAGAGATACCTACGAGCAGTACTTC
TRBV7-9	TRBJ2-5	NA	NA	CASTKEFRETQYF	TGTGCCAGCACCAAGGAGTTCCGGGAGACCCAGTACTTC
TRBV4-2	TRBJ1-2	NA	TRBD1	CASSQPRTGGDYGYTF	TGTGCCAGCAGCCAACCTCGGACAGGGGGGGACTATGGCTACACCTTC
TRBV5-1	TRBJ1-2	NA	NA	CASSLDGAGRVYGYTF	TGCGCCAGCAGCTTGGATGGGGCAGGGCGCGTCTATGGCTACACCTTC
TRBV7-6	TRBJ2-7	NA	NA	CASSQLPGFYEQYF	TGTGCCAGCAGCCAACTCCCAGGCTTCTACGAGCAGTACTTC
TRBV6-1	TRBJ2-7	NA	NA	CASSEGVGGSYEQYF	TGTGCCAGCAGTGAAGGAGTAGGGGGCTCCTACGAGCAGTACTTC
TRBV2	TRBJ2-1	NA	TRBD1	CASMRTGGEGVLF	TGTGCCAGCATGCGGACAGGGGGGGAAGGCGTTCTCTTC
TRBV5-1	TRBJ2-2	NA	NA	CASSSYPGQNTGELFF	TGCGCCAGCAGTTCCTACCCTGGACAGAACACCGGGGAGCTGTTTTTT
TRBV5-6	TRBJ2-7	once	TRBD1	CASSSRDRPTYEQYF	TGTGCCAGCAGCTCCCGGGACAGACCCACCTACGAGCAGTACTTC
TRBV4-3	TRBJ2-1	NA	TRBD2	CASSQSRLAGVNEQFF	TGCGCCAGCAGCCAAAGCCGACTAGCGGGAGTGAATGAGCAGTTCTTC
TRBV9	TRBJ1-1	NA	TRBD1	CASSGSERDSYMNTEAFF	TGTGCCAGCAGCGGCTCGGAGCGGGACAGCTACATGAACACTGAAGCTTTCTTT
TRBV9	TRBJ1-1	once	NA	CASSEQGRTTEAFF	TGTGCCAGCAGCGAACAGGGCAGGACAACTGAAGCTTTCTTT
TRBV6-5	TRBJ2-5	NA	NA	CASSYITEQETQYF	TGTGCCAGCAGTTACATTACAGAACAAGAGACCCAGTACTTC
TRBV9	TRBJ2-7	NA	NA	CASSVGGSPYEQYF	TGTGCCAGCAGCGTAGGAGGGTCTCCCTACGAGCAGTACTTC
TRBV6-5	TRBJ1-6	once	NA	CASSTGGNSPLHF	TGTGCCAGCAGTACCGGGGGTAATTCACCCCTCCACTTT
TRBV9	TRBJ2-1	NA	NA	CASSVAPPSEPYNEQFF	TGTGCCAGCAGCGTAGCTCCCCCTAGCGAACCCTACAATGAGCAGTTCTTC
TRBV27	TRBJ2-1	NA	NA	CASSQDPGLRIYNEQFF	TGTGCCAGCAGCCAAGACCCGGGACTCAGAATTTACAATGAGCAGTTCTTC
TRBV27	TRBJ1-4	NA	TRBD1	CASRTGGSWEKLFF	TGTGCCAGCAGAACAGGGGGCTCGTGGGAAAAACTGTTTTTT
TRBV4-1	TRBJ2-1	NA	TRBD1	CASSHGQGAFSVDEQFF	TGCGCCAGCAGCCATGGACAGGGGGCGTTCTCGGTCGATGAGCAGTTCTTC
TRBV9	TRBJ1-5	once	NA	CASSGEHSNQPQHF	TGTGCCAGCAGCGGGGAGCATAGCAATCAGCCCCAGCATTTT
TRBV27	TRBJ2-2	NA	TRBD2	CASSSPPFERGRVGELFF	TGTGCCAGCAGTTCGCCCCCATTTGAGCGGGGGCGGGTCGGGGAGCTGTTTTTT
TRBV9	TRBJ1-2	NA	NA	CASSAPGSDGYTF	TGTGCCAGCAGCGCCCCAGGGAGTGACGGCTACACCTTC
TRBV11-1	TRBJ2-5	NA	TRBD1	CASSSWDVPGQGQETQYF	TGTGCCAGCAGCTCATGGGATGTGCCGGGACAGGGCCAAGAGACCCAGTACTTC
TRBV27	TRBJ1-2	NA	TRBD1	CASSSRGTGGLSIYGYTF	TGTGCCAGCAGTTCCCGGGGGACAGGGGGCTTGAGCATCTATGGCTACACCTTC
TRBV28	TRBJ2-3	NA	NA	CASSLSVSDTDTQYF	TGTGCCAGCAGTTTATCAGTGTCGGACACAGATACGCAGTATTTT
TRBV7-9	TRBJ2-7	NA	NA	CASSSPRGVEEQYF	TGTGCCAGCAGCTCACCCCGGGGAGTGGAGGAGCAGTACTTC
TRBV27	TRBJ1-5	NA	NA	CASTSGGGNQPQHF	TGTGCCAGCACCAGCGGCGGGGGCAATCAGCCCCAGCATTTT
TRBV7-8	TRBJ2-7	NA	TRBD1	CASSLGTGVANEQYF	TGTGCCAGCAGCTTAGGTACAGGGGTAGCTAACGAGCAGTACTTC
TRBV12-5	TRBJ2-5	NA	NA	CASGLVRQETQYF	TGTGCTAGTGGTTTGGTCCGCCAAGAGACCCAGTACTTC
TRBV27	TRBJ1-4	NA	NA	CATPPRQEDEKLFF	TGTGCCACCCCCCCCCGGCAGGAGGATGAAAAACTGTTTTTT
TRBV18	TRBJ2-5	NA	NA	CASSPPFSEETQYF	TGTGCCAGCTCACCACCTTTCAGCGAAGAGACCCAGTACTTC
TRBV27	TRBJ2-1	NA	NA	CASSRYNEQFF	TGTGCCAGCAGTCGATACAATGAGCAGTTCTTC
TRBV28	TRBJ1-3	once	NA	CASSFRGPGNTIYF	TGTGCCAGCAGTTTCCGGGGGCCTGGAAACACCATATATTTT
TRBV6-5	TRBJ1-1	NA	NA	CASSYEDTQNTEAFF	TGTGCCAGCAGTTACGAAGACACCCAGAACACTGAAGCTTTCTTT
TRBV7-9	TRBJ1-4	NA	NA	CASSIDGEKLFF	TGTGCCAGCAGCATCGATGGGGAAAAACTGTTTTTT
TRBV7-6	TRBJ1-1	NA	NA	CASSFGTEAFF	TGTGCCAGCAGCTTTGGGACTGAAGCTTTCTTT
TRBV21-1	TRBJ2-7	NA	NA	CASQRLAGAVEQYF	TGTGCCAGCCAGCGACTAGCGGGAGCGGTCGAGCAGTACTTC
TRBV10-2	TRBJ2-3	NA	TRBD2	CASSEASGSTDTQYF	TGCGCCAGCAGTGAGGCTAGCGGAAGCACAGATACGCAGTATTTT
TRBV5-6	TRBJ2-7	NA	NA	CASSLVGDSYEQYF	TGTGCCAGCAGCTTGGTAGGGGACTCCTACGAGCAGTACTTC
TRBV29-1	TRBJ2-1	NA	NA	CSVATEGPYNEQFF	TGCAGCGTTGCCACAGAGGGCCCTTACAATGAGCAGTTCTTC
TRBV11-2	TRBJ2-3	NA	TRBD2	CASSLELAGGGSTDTQYF	TGTGCCAGCAGCTTAGAACTAGCGGGAGGTGGGAGCACAGATACGCAGTATTTT
TRBV13	TRBJ2-3	NA	NA	CASSSGGDTQYF	TGTGCCAGCAGCTCCGGGGGAGATACGCAGTATTTT
TRBV10-3	TRBJ2-4	NA	TRBD1	CAISEDRVGNIQYF	TGTGCCATCAGTGAGGACAGGGTCGGAAACATTCAGTACTTC